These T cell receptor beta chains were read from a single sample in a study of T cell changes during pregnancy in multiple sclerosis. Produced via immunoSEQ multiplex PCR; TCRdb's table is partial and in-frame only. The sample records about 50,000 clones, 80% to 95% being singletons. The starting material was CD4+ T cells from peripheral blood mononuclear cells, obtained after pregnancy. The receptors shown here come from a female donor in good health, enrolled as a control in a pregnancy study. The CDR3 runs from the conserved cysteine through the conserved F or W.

CDR3: CASSIVEAGQETQYF; V: TRBV19; J: TRBJ2-5
CDR3: CASSLFRLGRNTEAFF; V: TRBV7-9; J: TRBJ1-1
CDR3: CASSEDIVAGQETQYF; V: TRBV6-1; J: TRBJ2-5
CDR3: CASSLTGGQPQHF; V: TRBV6-1; J: TRBJ1-5
CDR3: CASSEGGGRVVGEAFF; V: TRBV6-1; J: TRBJ1-1
CDR3: CASKASGNTIYF; V: TRBV6-6; J: TRBJ1-3
CDR3: CASSPLVGTSGGPMNNEQFF; V: TRBV23-1; J: TRBJ2-1
CDR3: CASSLDRGNSGGYTF; V: TRBV11-2; J: TRBJ1-2
CDR3: CASSLGLAGDTQYF; V: TRBV7-2; J: TRBJ2-3
CDR3: CSVDRGRDTQYF; V: TRBV29-1; J: TRBJ2-3
CDR3: CASSLAPMYQETQYF; V: TRBV7-8; J: TRBJ2-5
CDR3: CASRERITDTQYF; V: TRBV5-1; J: TRBJ2-3
CDR3: CASSATDTQYF; V: TRBV5-6; J: TRBJ2-3
CDR3: CASSPLAGASYEQYF; V: TRBV14; J: TRBJ2-7
CDR3: CASRPQGSGINTEAFF; V: TRBV9; J: TRBJ1-1
CDR3: CASSLRGQRETQYF; V: TRBV5-1; J: TRBJ2-5
CDR3: CASSIPRDRTPLNTEAFF; V: TRBV19; J: TRBJ1-1
CDR3: CATSSRGTSVETQYF; V: TRBV15; J: TRBJ2-5
CDR3: CASKRVNTDTQYF; V: TRBV2; J: TRBJ2-3
CDR3: CASSLDSSGRSNEQFF; V: TRBV7-2; J: TRBJ2-1
CDR3: CASSLAFWAPGELFF; V: TRBV27; J: TRBJ2-2
CDR3: CASSLANTEAFF; V: TRBV5-1; J: TRBJ1-1
CDR3: CASSSQGVDDGEKLFF; V: TRBV11-2; J: TRBJ1-4
CDR3: CSVTGGFPNPNTEAFF; V: TRBV29-1; J: TRBJ1-1
CDR3: CASSLKRQDYGYTF; V: TRBV5-6; J: TRBJ1-2
CDR3: CAISPQENTGELFF; V: TRBV10-3; J: TRBJ2-2
CDR3: CASRTGIKETQYF; V: TRBV28; J: TRBJ2-5
CDR3: CASRQDRGFNQPQHF; V: TRBV19; J: TRBJ1-5
CDR3: CASSEARKAAFF; V: TRBV2; J: TRBJ1-1
CDR3: CASKIELGGNNEQFF; V: TRBV2; J: TRBJ2-1
CDR3: CSKGVETQYF; V: TRBV20-1; J: TRBJ2-5
CDR3: CASSYGGGNTIYF; V: TRBV6-5; J: TRBJ1-3
CDR3: CASSWPYQGGNYGYTF; V: TRBV5-6; J: TRBJ1-2
CDR3: CASKRAVMNTGELFF; V: TRBV19; J: TRBJ2-2
CDR3: CAWSPGLGVGTQYF; V: TRBV30; J: TRBJ2-5
CDR3: CASSPGTSGGSRYF; V: TRBV19; J: TRBJ2-7
CDR3: CASTTQTLQYF; V: TRBV7-9; J: TRBJ2-7
CDR3: CASSLLTWPQHF; V: TRBV6-1; J: TRBJ1-5
CDR3: CASSLTQGKETQYF; V: TRBV5-4; J: TRBJ2-5
CDR3: CASSLGLAGHTDTQYF; V: TRBV7-7; J: TRBJ2-3
CDR3: CAIHRDSNSPLHF; V: TRBV10-3; J: TRBJ1-6
CDR3: CASPLDSRWDSPLHF; V: TRBV6-4; J: TRBJ1-6
CDR3: CASSLPRGLGNTEAFF; V: TRBV18; J: TRBJ1-1
CDR3: CASSLQGPGASGYTF; V: TRBV7-9; J: TRBJ1-2
CDR3: CASTTRLDETQYF; V: TRBV6-6; J: TRBJ2-5
CDR3: CASSLLRGDKYYEQYF; V: TRBV11-2; J: TRBJ2-7